Shown below are 32 T cell receptor beta chains from a single sample sequenced in a study of Tregs in tolerant kidney transplant recipients. This table comes from immunoSEQ multiplex PCR, and its TCRdb copy is limited to in-frame clones, with some not included. This table lists tens of thousands of clones. The material was CD4+ T cells from blood, obtained before the transplant. The receptor source for this set is a human donor who received a combined kidney and bone marrow transplant.

The CDR3 protein is CASSLRGYSNQPQHF. CDR3 bases read: TGTGCCAGTAGCCTACGGGGGTATAGCAATCAGCCC. This chain links TRBV19 with TRBJ1-5; weak D call: TRBD1 (5 bases). The CDR3 end is not reached by the read, which stops 3 residues before it; the germline J gene fills it in. The length of the CDR3 is 15 residues. Germline loops: CDR1 LNHDA, CDR2 SQIVND (reference sequence). Between the trimmed V and J ends, which lost 6 bases and 0 bases, there was a span of 12 bases.

About this clone itself: The read terminates 3 residues before the CDR3 end, so the remaining end is supplied by the germline J gene. The J gene is TRBJ1-1, the V gene TRBV18; no clear D gene. Germline CDR1 is KGHSH and CDR2 is LQKENI. Between the trimmed V and J ends, which lost 2 bases and 6 bases, there was a span of 7 bases. The CDR3 extends over 12 amino acids. CDR3 DNA (partial): TGTGCCAGCTCACCATACAGCTCTGAA. Protein sequence: CASSPYSSE. The entire CDR3 protein is CASSPYSSEAFF.

With regard to this clone: The observed sequence ends 3 residues before the CDR3 terminus, with the missing tail filled in from the germline J gene. The chain recombines TRBV19 with TRBJ2-1; perhaps D is TRBD1 or TRBD2 (5 bases each). CDR1 LNHDA and CDR2 SQIVND come from the germline V gene (reference sequence). The CDR3 consists of 15 residues. Between the trimmed V and J ends, which lost 7 bases and 8 bases, there was a span of 21 bases. CDR3: CASMRGRAWWDEQFF. The CDR3 DNA, read in part, is TGTGCCAGTATGAGGGGTCGGGCCTGGTGGGATGAG.

Remarks on this clone: Read coverage stops 3 residues before the CDR3 terminus; the germline J gene supplies the remainder. V gene TRBV2 combines with J gene TRBJ1-3; D is uncertain. This CDR3 is built from 12 residues. CDR1 and CDR2 from the germline V gene are SNHLY and FYNNEI. The V end was cut by 6 bases, the J end by 3 bases, with 6 bases between. This chain's CDR3 is CASSYDGNTIYF. CDR3 DNA, as far as it was read: TGTGCCAGCAGCTATGATGGAAACACC.

Points on this clone: The observed sequence ends 3 residues before the CDR3 terminus, with the missing tail filled in from the germline J gene. This chain connects TRBV6-2 or TRBV6-3 to TRBJ2-3; D ambiguous. V shed 6 bases and J shed 0 bases, with 7 bases lying between them. The CDR3 runs to 13 residues. Per germline, CDR1 MNHEY and CDR2 SVGEGT. CDR3 loop: CASRRPSTDTQYF. CDR3 DNA, as far as it was read: TGTGCCAGCAGGCGCCCCAGCACAGATACG.

In the case of this clone: Read data end 3 residues before the CDR3 end; the end is taken from the germline J gene. The chain recombines TRBV30 with TRBJ1-1; D remains ambiguous. The length of the CDR3 is 13 residues. The germline V gene has CDR1 GTSNPN and CDR2 SVGIG (reference sequence). Trimming removed 8 bases from V and 0 bases from J, with 13 bases in between. The CDR3 bases that were read are TGTGCCCGGCGGTTCGGCGTGAACACTGAA. It codes for CARRFGVNTE. The whole CDR3 protein reads CARRFGVNTEAFF.

As for this clone: The missing CDR3 end, 3 residues past where the read stops, is filled in from the germline J gene. This sequence joins TRBV19 and TRBJ1-1; D is possibly TRBD1 (6 bases). The CDR3 is 15 amino acids. Germline assignment: CDR1 LNHDA and CDR2 SQIVND (reference sequence). Trimming took off 2 bases at V and 1 base at J, with 11 bases between the two ends. CDR3 sequence: CASSITGQSNTEAFF. CDR3 bases read: TGTGCCAGTAGTATAACAGGACAGTCGAACACTGAA.

In regard to this clone: From the germline J gene comes the end of the CDR3, since the read stops 3 residues before it. The rearrangement links TRBV2 to TRBJ2-4; 10 bases agree with TRBD1. CDR1 is SNHLY, CDR2 FYNNEI, per germline. The CDR3 sequence is 14 residues long. The J segment lost 9 bases and the V segment lost 1 base, leaving 3 bases of the junction unmatched. The CDR3 DNA, read in part, is TGTGCCAGCAGTGAAGGGACAGGGGGGACCATT. This translates into CASSEGTGGTI. The whole CDR3 protein is CASSEGTGGTIQYF.

A note on this clone: Sequencing ends 3 residues short of the CDR3 end; the germline J gene provides the rest. This chain connects TRBV20-1 to TRBJ2-5; TRBD1 aligns across 7 bases. Germline V gene lookup returns CDR1 DFQATT and CDR2 SNEGSKA (reference sequence). V shed 5 bases, J shed 4 bases, and the junction held 4 bases outside the gene matches. The CDR3 is 12 amino acids. Partial CDR3 DNA: TGCAGTGCTTACAGGGGCGGAGAGACC. This gives the protein CSAYRGGET. The entire CDR3 is CSAYRGGETQYF.

Worth noting for this clone: The read terminates 3 residues ahead of where the CDR3 ends, so the germline J gene completes it. The rearrangement uses TRBV7-8 and TRBJ2-2; D possibly corresponds to TRBD1 (5 bases). The CDR3 runs 15 residues. Germline CDR1 SGHVS, CDR2 FQNEAQ. Trimming took 2 bases from V and 5 from J, leaving 12 bases between them. CDR3 loop: CASSLSYQGTGELFF. The DNA read from the CDR3 is TGTGCCAGCAGCTTATCGTACCAGGGAACCGGGGAG.

As regards this clone: The read stops 3 residues short of the end of the CDR3; the missing end is completed from the germline J gene. J is TRBJ1-5 and V is TRBV6-2 or TRBV6-3, with D uncertain. Germline V gives CDR1 MNHEY, CDR2 SVGEGT. Trimming removed 7 bases from V and 1 base from J, with 11 bases in between. The CDR3 is 14 residues long. This CDR3 is CASKYRESNQPQHF. Incomplete CDR3 DNA: TGTGCCAGCAAATACAGAGAAAGCAATCAGCCC.

On this clone: The CDR3 end falls 3 residues outside the read, so it is completed with the germline J gene. The J gene is TRBJ1-4, the V gene TRBV18, with D tentatively TRBD1 (6 bases). CDR3 length equals 14 residues. CDR1 is KGHSH, CDR2 LQKENI, per germline. Trimming removed 5 bases from V and 7 bases from J, with 14 bases in between. The covered CDR3 bases are TGTGCCAGCTCATCCGTCACAGGGTTTGAAAAA. It yields the protein CASSSVTGFEK. The whole CDR3 is CASSSVTGFEKLFF. Full variable domain (rest looked up from reference TRBV18 and TRBJ1-4): NAGVMQNPRHLVRRRGQEARLRCSPMKGHSHVYWYRQLPEEGLKFMVYLQKENIIDESGMPKERFSAEFPKEGPSILRIQQVVRGDSAAYFCASSSVTGFEKLFFGSGTQLSVL.

As concerns this clone: The CDR3 goes on 3 residues after the read ends, and that part is filled in from the germline J gene. The chain joins TRBV19 to TRBJ1-5; D unresolved. The CDR3 loop spans 16 amino acids. V was pared by 1 base and J by 1 base, with 11 bases between. CDR1 LNHDA and CDR2 SQIVND come from the germline V gene (reference sequence). The CDR3 sequence is CASSIVVSTSNQPQHF. The CDR3 DNA, read in part, is TGTGCCAGTAGTATAGTGGTCAGTACAAGCAATCAGCCC.

A note on this clone: The CDR3 end lies 3 residues beyond the end of the read and is filled in from the germline J gene. This rearrangement joins TRBV20-1 to TRBJ1-4, with a possible D match to TRBD1 (5 bases). CDR1 and CDR2 from the germline V gene are DFQATT and SNEGSKA (reference sequence). V was trimmed by 3 bases and J by 0 bases, leaving 8 bases between them. This CDR3 spans 14 amino acids. The DNA read from the CDR3 is TGCAGTGCTAGTGCAGGGACAACTAATGAAAAA. Translation: CSASAGTTNEK. The full CDR3 protein reads CSASAGTTNEKLFF.

About this clone: With the read ending 3 residues before the CDR3 end, the germline J gene is used to fill in that end. The chain uses TRBV5-1 and TRBJ1-4; the match to TRBD1 covers 7 bases. CDR1 and CDR2 (germline): SGHRS, YFSETQ. There are 16 residues in the CDR3. J gave up 0 bases and V 4 bases, and 6 bases lay outside the gene matches. The CDR3 DNA, read in part, is TGCGCCAGCAGCCCGACAGGGACTCCAACTAATGAAAAA. It specifies CASSPTGTPTNEK. The CDR3 as a whole reads CASSPTGTPTNEKLFF.

With respect to this clone: The read is 3 residues too short to cover the CDR3 end, so that end is filled in from the germline J gene. The chain has TRBV5-1 and TRBJ1-4; tentative D call: TRBD1 (5 bases). CDR1 and CDR2 from the germline V gene are SGHRS and YFSETQ. The ends were cut back, 0 bases at V and 4 bases at J, with 10 bases in the middle. CDR3 length equals 15 residues. The CDR3 bases that were read are TGCGCCAGCAGCTTGGCGAGACAGCATAATGAAAAA. Translating it yields CASSLARQHNEK. The whole CDR3 reads CASSLARQHNEKLFF.

With respect to this clone: The CDR3 extends 3 residues past the end of the read, so its final part is completed from the germline J gene. The V gene is TRBV2, the J gene TRBJ2-4, with D perhaps TRBD1 (5 bases). This CDR3 has 15 amino acids. Germline assignment: CDR1 SNHLY and CDR2 FYNNEI. V lost 6 bases to trimming and J lost 0 bases, with 12 bases between them. The CDR3 loop reads CASSPTELAKNIQYF. The DNA read from the CDR3 is TGTGCCAGCAGCCCGACAGAGCTAGCCAAAAACATT.

About this clone: The missing CDR3 end, 3 residues past where the read stops, is filled in from the germline J gene. The chain links TRBV2 to TRBJ1-3; 8 bases line up with TRBD1. Looked up from germline, CDR1 is SNHLY and CDR2 is FYNNEI. The CDR3 is 16 residues long. V was clipped by 2 bases and J by 2 bases; unmatched bases: 5. CDR3 amino acids: CASSEMDRAAGNTIYF. The part of the CDR3 DNA that was read is TGTGCCAGCAGTGAAATGGACAGGGCGGCTGGAAACACC.

In the case of this clone: The read ends 3 residues before the CDR3 terminus; that terminus is restored from the germline J gene. This sequence joins TRBV19 and TRBJ2-2, with TRBD1 matching over 9 bases. The CDR3 spans 18 residues. Germline CDR1 and CDR2: LNHDA and SQIVND (reference sequence). After removal of 4 bases from V and 3 bases from J, the junction contained 12 bases not matched to a gene. The sequenced CDR3 bases are TGTGCCAGTAGTACCCGGACAGGGGCGGGCCATCACACCGGGGAG. This codes for CASSTRTGAGHHTGE. The whole CDR3 is CASSTRTGAGHHTGELFF.

Comment on this clone: The read halts 3 residues ahead of the CDR3 end, with the missing end drawn from the germline J gene. The chain recombines TRBV19 with TRBJ1-5, with a tentative D call TRBD1 (6 bases). The CDR3 totals 14 residues. In germline, CDR1 is LNHDA, CDR2 SQIVND (reference sequence). The covered CDR3 bases are TGTGCGATCCGAAAGGGACATAGCAATCAGCCC. Protein: CAIRKGHSNQP. The CDR3 in its entirety is CAIRKGHSNQPQHF.

As to this clone: The DNA ends 3 residues before the CDR3 does, and the rest of the CDR3 is filled in from the germline J gene. The rearrangement uses TRBV19 and TRBJ2-6, with D possibly being TRBD2 (5 bases). Trimming took off 0 bases at V and 5 bases at J, with 5 bases between the two ends. The CDR3 extends over 14 amino acids. CDR1 and CDR2 from the germline V gene are LNHDA and SQIVND (reference sequence). CDR3 sequence reads: CASSIEDWANVLTF. The part of the CDR3 DNA that was read is TGTGCCAGTAGTATAGAGGACTGGGCCAACGTC.

CDR3 DNA, as far as it was read: TGTGCCAGCAGCTGGACTACCTACGAG. It is translated as CASSWTTYE. The full-length CDR3 reads as CASSWTTYEQYF. The V gene is TRBV7-2, the J gene TRBJ2-7; D is possibly TRBD2 (6 bases). The read gets to within 3 residues of the CDR3 end, and the germline J gene fills in the rest. V was pared by 4 bases and J by 2 bases, with 6 bases between. Germline CDR1 and CDR2: SGHTA and FQGNSA. CDR3 size: 12 residues. Drawing the rest from reference TRBV7-2 and TRBJ2-7, the complete variable domain is GAGVSQSPSNKVTEKGKDVELRCDPISGHTALYWYRQSLGQGLEFLIYFQGNSAPDKSGLPSDRFSAERTGGSVSTLTIQRTQQEDSAVYLCASSWTTYEQYFGPGTRLTVT.

Worth noting for this clone: The observed sequence ends 3 residues before the CDR3 terminus, with the missing tail filled in from the germline J gene. V is TRBV2 and J is TRBJ1-2; 8 bases agree with TRBD1. The CDR3 consists of 16 residues. The V gene's germline CDR1 is SNHLY and CDR2 FYNNEI. V lost 6 bases and J lost 1; bases outside the gene matches: 10. The CDR3 sequence is CASSPRQGRVNYGYTF. The DNA read from the CDR3 is TGTGCCAGCAGCCCCAGACAGGGGAGGGTTAACTATGGC. Full variable domain (remainder filled in from reference TRBV2 and TRBJ1-2): EPEVTQTPSHQVTQMGQEVILRCVPISNHLYFYWYRQILGQKVEFLVSFYNNEISEKSEIFDDQFSVERPDGSNFTLKIRSTKLEDSAMYFCASSPRQGRVNYGYTFGSGTRLTVV.

Regarding this clone: The read is 3 residues too short to cover the CDR3 end, so that end is filled in from the germline J gene. The chain is built from TRBV29-1 and TRBJ2-4; D not certain. Germline values: CDR1 SQVTM, CDR2 ANQGSEA. The CDR3 consists of 13 residues. With 7 bases removed from V and 0 bases from J, the gap between germline ends came to 10 bases. CDR3 bases read: TGCAGCGGGAAAGCGCTAGCCAAAAACATT. Amino acids: CSGKALAKNI. The entire CDR3 reads CSGKALAKNIQYF. Full variable domain (remainder filled in from reference TRBV29-1 and TRBJ2-4): SAVISQKPSRDICQRGTSLTIQCQVDSQVTMMFWYRQQPGQSLTLIATANQGSEATYESGFVIDKFPISRPNLTFSTLTVSNMSPEDSSIYLCSGKALAKNIQYFGAGTRLSVL.

As concerns this clone: The CDR3 is cut off 3 residues early in the read; its end comes from the germline J gene. V gene TRBV19 combines with J gene TRBJ1-1, with 9 bases identical to TRBD1. Germline V gene sequence: CDR1 LNHDA, CDR2 SQIVND (reference sequence). The ends lost 6 bases at V and 2 bases at J; junction bases unmatched: 4. The CDR3 length is 14 residues. The CDR3 sequence: CASRQQGANTEAFF. The DNA read from the CDR3 is TGTGCCAGTAGGCAACAGGGGGCCAACACTGAA.

With respect to this clone: The read falls 3 residues short of the CDR3 end, and the missing part is taken from the germline J gene. This chain links TRBV7-9 with TRBJ1-1, with 7 bases aligning to TRBD1. The CDR3 is made up of 14 amino acids. Germline lookup yields CDR1 SEHNR and CDR2 FQNEAQ (reference sequence). Trimming took 6 bases from V and 2 from J; bases not matched to a gene: 6. CDR3 loop: CASRKDRSNTEAFF. Partial CDR3 DNA: TGTGCCAGCAGAAAGGACAGGTCCAACACTGAA.

The CDR3 bases that were read are TGTGCCAGTAGTATGACAGGCTATGGC. This gives the protein CASSMTGYG. The whole CDR3 sequence reads CASSMTGYGYTF. The chain links TRBV19 to TRBJ1-2; a possible D gene is TRBD1 (6 bases). The read ends 3 residues before the CDR3 terminus; that terminus is restored from the germline J gene. The CDR3 is 12 amino acids. The V end lost 3 bases, the J end lost 4 bases, and 6 bases lay between the germline ends. From germline, CDR1 is LNHDA and CDR2 SQIVND (reference sequence).

Concerning this clone itself: Coverage ceases 3 residues before the CDR3 finishes, and the germline J gene fills in the end. The chain has TRBV7-2 and TRBJ1-1, with TRBD1 as a possible D gene (6 bases). V lost 8 bases and J 1 base, leaving 14 bases between the germline ends. This CDR3 contains 14 residues. CDR1 is SGHTA and CDR2 is FQGNSA in the germline V gene. CDR3 region: CASVWDTANTEAFF. Partial CDR3 DNA: TGTGCCAGCGTCTGGGACACCGCGAACACTGAA.

Note on this clone: The read finishes 3 residues shy of the CDR3 end, and the germline J gene is used to complete it. The chain links TRBV5-6 to TRBJ2-5; TRBD1 is a possible D gene (6 bases). CDR1 SGHDT and CDR2 YYEEEE come from the germline V gene. The germline V and J ends were trimmed by 3 bases and 0 bases, with 6 bases remaining between them. There are 13 residues in the CDR3. The CDR3 is CASSSGDQETQYF. The sequenced part of the CDR3 DNA is TGTGCCAGCAGCTCAGGGGACCAAGAGACC.

Notes on this clone: The CDR3 end is not reached by the read, which stops 3 residues before it; the germline J gene fills it in. The chain links TRBV18 to TRBJ2-3, with D possibly TRBD1 on 6 matching bases. CDR1 and CDR2 (germline): KGHSH, LQKENI. V shed 1 base and J shed 2 bases, with 13 bases lying between them. The CDR3 is 16 amino acids. The CDR3 protein is CASSPRVGAVTDTQYF. The sequenced part of the CDR3 DNA is TGTGCCAGCTCACCACGAGTGGGGGCCGTCACAGATACG.

On this clone itself: The read falls 3 residues short of the CDR3 end, and the missing part is taken from the germline J gene. This chain uses TRBV19 with TRBJ1-1; D might be TRBD1 (5 bases). The CDR3 length is 14 residues. V lost 7 bases and J lost 4, with 16 bases in between. The germline CDR1 and CDR2 sequences are LNHDA and SQIVND (reference sequence). The CDR3 sequence: CASTGEVLSTEAFF. The sequenced part of the CDR3 DNA is TGTGCCAGTACGGGGGAGGTGTTGTCCACTGAA.

The sequenced part of the CDR3 DNA is TGTGCCAGCAGCCGCGGACTAGCGGGCGGGACGGGAGAGACC. Protein sequence: CASSRGLAGGTGET. The full-length CDR3 reads as CASSRGLAGGTGETQYF. The chain employs TRBV6-2 or TRBV6-3 and TRBJ2-5; 11 bases line up with TRBD2. The CDR3 end is not reached by the read, which stops 3 residues before it; the germline J gene fills it in. The CDR3 runs 17 residues. CDR1 is MNHEY and CDR2 is SVGEGT in the germline V gene. J lost 4 bases, V lost 6 bases, and 13 bases had no gene match.